This T cell receptor (beta chain) was obtained from a study of T cell responses to AZD1222 COVID-19 vaccine. Overall study findings and caveats: Repertoires were obtained only post-peak T cell response. Only 5 or 6 AZD1222 recipients were seropositive at baseline. With dominance at 160-218 and 743-854, vaccine-associated CD4 TCRs spanned spike.

Measured with immunoSEQ multiplex PCR; TCRdb has only the in-frame clones, and not every one. The table records some 50,000 clones, 65% to 85% of them present only once. Germline lookup yields CDR1 SGHVS and CDR2 FNYEAQ. V lost 3 bases, J lost 0 bases, and 11 bases lay in between. The CDR3 is 15 residues long. As for this clone: Its antigen is still unknown.

The chain combines TRBV7-6 with TRBJ2-5; D possibly matches TRBD1 or TRBD2 (5 bases each). The receptor was derived from an adult in good health. The sequenced sample was peripheral blood, obtained on day 0 of MenACWY control vaccination. The DNA of the CDR3 is TGTGCCAGCAGCTTCGGGACGTTTGACCAAGAGACCCAGTACTTC. This sequence encodes CASSFGTFDQETQYF. Filled out from reference TRBV7-6 and TRBJ2-5, the complete variable domain reads GAGVSQSPRYKVTKRGQDVALRCDPISGHVSLYWYRQALGQGPEFLTYFNYEAQQDKSGLPNDRFSAERPEGSISTLTIQRTEQRDSAMYRCASSFGTFDQETQYFGPGTRLLVL.